These 28 T cell receptor beta chains were all obtained from the same sample, sequenced in a study of T cell responses to AZD1222 COVID-19 vaccine. Profiling relied on immunoSEQ multiplex PCR, and the TCRdb table lists in-frame clones only, not all of them. The sample includes around 80,000 clones, approximately 83% seen only once; the top ten take more than 9%. Sequencing used peripheral blood, obtained 28 days after the second AZD1222 dose. Receptor source: an adult who received the AZD1222 COVID-19 vaccine.

For the CDR3, the DNA is TGTGCCAGCAGCCGGGACAGTAGCACAGATACGCAGTATTTT. Protein: CASSRDSSTDTQYF. V gene TRBV5-4 combines with J gene TRBJ2-3; 7 bases line up with TRBD1. This CDR3 has 14 residues. Germline V gene lookup returns CDR1 SGHNT and CDR2 YYREEE (reference sequence). V lost 4 bases, J lost 0 bases, and 2 bases stayed unmatched.

This chain uses TRBV6-5 with TRBJ1-5; 7 nucleotides agree with TRBD1. This CDR3 spans 12 amino acids. Germline values: CDR1 MNHEY, CDR2 SVGAGI. With V trimmed by 10 bases and J by 9 bases, 9 bases remained unmatched. The CDR3 is CATGDSLGPQHF. CDR3 bases: TGTGCCACCGGGGACAGCCTAGGGCCCCAGCATTTT.

The chain joins TRBV7-2 to TRBJ1-5; D gene unclear. Looked up from germline, CDR1 is SGHTA and CDR2 is FQGNSA. V lost 2 bases and J 6 bases, leaving 14 bases between the germline ends. The CDR3 consists of 15 residues. The CDR3 DNA is TGTGCCAGCAGCTTATCTGGTCCCGGGCCTCAGCCCCAGCATTTT. It yields the protein CASSLSGPGPQPQHF.

The rearrangement uses TRBV28 and TRBJ1-5; no definite D call. CDR3 length: 16 residues. V lost 6 bases to trimming and J lost 0 bases, with 15 bases between them. Per germline, CDR1 MDHEN and CDR2 SYDVKM. In DNA form, the CDR3 reads TGTGCCAGCAGCCGAGGGCTGGGATATAGCAATCAGCCCCAGCATTTT. It specifies CASSRGLGYSNQPQHF.

J is TRBJ2-1 and V is TRBV11-2, with 10 bases matching TRBD2. Germline CDR1 SGHAT, CDR2 FQNNGV. V lost 4 bases to trimming and J lost 7 bases; unmatched junction nucleotides: 7. The CDR3 runs 15 residues. CDR3 region: CASSSGTSEGNEQFF. The DNA for the CDR3 is TGTGCCAGCAGCTCAGGGACTAGCGAAGGAAATGAGCAGTTCTTC.

The gene calls are TRBV19 and TRBJ2-3; D may be TRBD1 or TRBD2 (7 bases each). Germline V gene data show CDR1 as LNHDA and CDR2 as SQIVND (reference sequence). The CDR3 is 16 residues long. Trimming took off 6 bases at V and 1 base at J, with 17 bases between the two ends. This chain's CDR3 is CASSQPPGGGTDTQYF. Written as DNA, the CDR3 is TGTGCCAGTAGCCAACCTCCAGGGGGGGGCACAGATACGCAGTATTTT.

The V gene is TRBV4-2, the J gene TRBJ2-7, with TRBD1 matching 7 bases. Germline CDR1 is LGHNA and CDR2 is YNFKEQ. CDR3 length: 16 amino acids. The trim removed 0 bases at V and 3 bases at J, leaving 8 bases unmatched. The CDR3 is CASSQEQTGENYEQYF. The CDR3 DNA follows: TGTGCCAGCAGCCAAGAGCAAACAGGGGAGAACTACGAGCAGTACTTC.

This chain joins TRBV18 and TRBJ1-3; D ambiguous. The germline V and J ends were trimmed by 1 base and 0 bases, with 10 bases remaining between them. The CDR3 covers 16 residues. Germline CDR1 reads KGHSH; CDR2 reads LQKENI. The CDR3 DNA reads TGTGCCAGCTCACCACGTCCAGACCCCTCTGGAAACACCATATATTTT. The encoded protein is CASSPRPDPSGNTIYF. Full variable domain (remainder filled in from reference TRBV18 and TRBJ1-3): NAGVMQNPRHLVRRRGQEARLRCSPMKGHSHVYWYRQLPEEGLKFMVYLQKENIIDESGMPKERFSAEFPKEGPSILRIQQVVRGDSAAYFCASSPRPDPSGNTIYFGEGSWLTVV.

This clone came up once. This rearrangement joins TRBV5-1 to TRBJ2-5, with D maybe TRBD1 (5 bases). Germline assignment: CDR1 SGHRS and CDR2 YFSETQ. This CDR3 has 15 amino acids. Trimming pared 7 bases from V and 1 base from J, leaving 17 bases between. The CDR3 DNA sequence: TGCGCCAGCCAAGACGTGGGGCTGCGCCAAGAGACCCAGTACTTC. It yields the protein CASQDVGLRQETQYF.

The V gene is TRBV4-1, the J gene TRBJ1-3, with D possibly matching TRBD1 (6 bases). This CDR3 is built from 15 residues. Germline loops: CDR1 MGHRA, CDR2 YSYEKL. Trimming took off 4 bases at V and 0 bases at J, with 10 bases between the two ends. CDR3 amino acids: CASSPDSSSGNTIYF. The CDR3 bases are TGCGCCAGCAGCCCGGACAGCTCCTCTGGAAACACCATATATTTT.

The chain combines TRBV2 with TRBJ2-1, with D perhaps matching TRBD1 (6 bases). V was shortened by 5 bases and J by 1 base, with 33 bases between the two germline ends. This CDR3 is 22 amino acids long. Germline V CDR1 and CDR2: SNHLY, FYNNEI. In DNA form, the CDR3 reads TGTGCCAGCAGTAACACGCCGGCCGGCAGGGGTGGGGGTCAGAGGTCCTACAATGAGCAGTTCTTC. Amino acids: CASSNTPAGRGGGQRSYNEQFF.

This rearrangement joins TRBV7-8 to TRBJ1-2; D might be TRBD1 (5 bases). This CDR3 contains 12 residues. Germline V gene sequence: CDR1 SGHVS, CDR2 FQNEAQ. V was pared by 5 bases and J by 8 bases, with 12 bases between. The CDR3, as DNA: TGTGCCAGCAGCCAAACACCAGGGGGCTACACCTTC. It yields the protein CASSQTPGGYTF.

The chain carries TRBV7-2 and TRBJ1-1; 8 nucleotides agree with TRBD1. The J segment lost 10 bases and the V segment lost 1 base, leaving 8 bases of the junction unmatched. The CDR3 is 14 amino acids. CDR1 and CDR2 (germline): SGHTA, FQGNSA. The CDR3 protein is CASSLGFTGGRAFF. The CDR3 region has the DNA TGTGCCAGCAGCTTAGGGTTCACAGGGGGTAGAGCTTTCTTT.

V usage is TRBV6-4 and J usage is TRBJ2-2; TRBD1 might be the D (6 bases). V was pared by 4 bases and J by 4 bases, with 10 bases between. Germline CDR1 reads MRHNA; CDR2 reads SNTAGT. CDR3 length equals 14 residues. The CDR3 DNA reads as TGTGCCAGCAGTGTGGACAGAGCCACCGGGGAGCTGTTTTTT. This codes for CASSVDRATGELFF.

V and J are TRBV11-2 and TRBJ2-7, with D perhaps TRBD1 (6 bases). The V gene lost 3 bases and the J gene lost 3 bases, with 15 bases spanning the gap. Germline CDR1 reads SGHAT; CDR2 reads FQNNGV. This CDR3 comprises 15 residues. The CDR3 nucleotides read TGTGCCAGCAGCTTGGTACAGGGAGCTAGCTACGAGCAGTACTTC. Translating gives CASSLVQGASYEQYF.

The genes are TRBV9 and TRBJ2-3; 9 bases match TRBD1. Losses at the gene ends were 4 bases for V and 3 bases for J; bases not matched to a gene: 6. The CDR3 is 15 residues long. CDR1 is SGDLS and CDR2 is YYNGEE in the germline V gene. The CDR3 DNA is TGTGCCAGCAGCCCACGGACAGGGGCAACAGATACGCAGTATTTT. Its translation: CASSPRTGATDTQYF. Together with reference TRBV9 and TRBJ2-3, the CDR3 gives the full variable domain: DSGVTQTPKHLITATGQRVTLRCSPRSGDLSVYWYQQSLDQGLQFLIQYYNGEERAKGNILERFSAQQFPDLHSELNLSSLELGDSALYFCASSPRTGATDTQYFGPGTRLTVL.

V is TRBV5-1 and J is TRBJ2-7; TRBD2 might be the D (5 bases). Germline V gives CDR1 SGHRS, CDR2 YFSETQ. V lost 0 bases and J lost 4, with 14 bases in between. This CDR3 has 15 residues. DNA of the CDR3: TGCGCCAGCAGCTTGGGCTCGGGGTTAGGGTACGAGCAGTACTTC. This sequence encodes CASSLGSGLGYEQYF.

V usage is TRBV19 and J usage is TRBJ2-5; weak D call: TRBD1 (6 bases). Deletions cut 4 bases from V and 5 bases from J, with 14 bases between. CDR1 LNHDA and CDR2 SQIVND come from the germline V gene (reference sequence). This CDR3 comprises 14 residues. Here the CDR3 DNA reads TGTGCCAGTAGTACTACAGGGCTCCCTGAGACCCAGTACTTC. Translating it yields CASSTTGLPETQYF.

This chain uses TRBV2 with TRBJ1-1, with D possibly being TRBD1 (5 bases). The CDR3 loop spans 11 amino acids. Deletions cut 4 bases from V and 8 bases from J, with 8 bases between. Germline lookup yields CDR1 SNHLY and CDR2 FYNNEI. CDR3 protein: CASSAGREAFF. The CDR3 DNA sequence: TGTGCCAGCAGTGCAGGGAGGGAAGCTTTCTTT. Full variable domain (missing parts from reference TRBV2 and TRBJ1-1): EPEVTQTPSHQVTQMGQEVILRCVPISNHLYFYWYRQILGQKVEFLVSFYNNEISEKSEIFDDQFSVERPDGSNFTLKIRSTKLEDSAMYFCASSAGREAFFGQGTRLTVV.

This sequence joins TRBV6-5 and TRBJ1-1, with D possibly TRBD1 on 5 matching bases. The germline V gene encodes CDR1 MNHEY and CDR2 SVGAGI. The CDR3 is made up of 13 amino acids. Trimming removed 6 bases from V and 11 bases from J, with 19 bases in between. CDR3 DNA sequence: TGTGCCAGCAGCTGGTCGGGGGGAGGAGGGGCTTTCTTT. Amino acids: CASSWSGGGGAFF.

This chain joins TRBV7-9 and TRBJ1-6, with D perhaps TRBD1 (5 bases). The germline CDR1 and CDR2 sequences are SEHNR and FQNEAQ (reference sequence). V was cut by 3 bases and J by 5 bases, with 11 bases left in between. The length of the CDR3 is 15 residues. CDR3 sequence: CASSFAGQNNSPLHF. The CDR3, as DNA: TGTGCCAGCAGCTTCGCAGGGCAGAATAATTCACCCCTCCACTTT.

Comment on this clone: This sample also contains other DNA sequences that code for the same CDR3. V is TRBV28 and J is TRBJ2-7; D is undetermined. V lost 3 bases, J lost 2 bases, and 5 bases lay in between. The CDR3 is 12 amino acids. Looked up from germline, CDR1 is MDHEN and CDR2 is SYDVKM. CDR3 sequence: CASSFSPYEQYF. The CDR3 nucleotides read TGTGCCAGCAGTTTTTCTCCCTACGAGCAGTACTTC. The full variable domain, in which reference TRBV28 and TRBJ2-7 provide the parts outside the CDR3, is DVKVTQSSRYLVKRTGEKVFLECVQDMDHENMFWYRQDPGLGLRLIYFSYDVKMKEKGDIPEGYSVSREKKERFSLILESASTNQTSMYLCASSFSPYEQYFGPGTRLTVT.

The genes are TRBV15 and TRBJ2-5, with a possible D match to TRBD1 (6 bases). The CDR3 consists of 12 residues. V was trimmed by 11 bases and J by 2 bases, leaving 12 bases between them. Germline V gene sequence: CDR1 LNHNV, CDR2 YYDKDF (reference sequence). The DNA of the CDR3 is TGTGCCGCCCGGACAGAACAAGAGACCCAGTACTTC. This translates into CAARTEQETQYF.

The chain joins TRBV5-8 to TRBJ2-7, with 8 bases matching TRBD1. Germline assignment: CDR1 SGHTS and CDR2 YDEGEE. The CDR3 totals 14 residues. Trimming cost V 6 bases and J 0 bases; bases outside gene matches: 5. The DNA for the CDR3 is TGTGCCAGCATCAGCAGGGGGCTCTCCTACGAGCAGTACTTC. Encoded protein: CASISRGLSYEQYF.

The rearrangement joins TRBV20-1 to TRBJ2-7; D uncertain. This CDR3 region has 11 residues. Trimming shortened V by 2 bases and J by 9 bases, and 11 bases separated the two germline ends. Germline V gives CDR1 DFQATT, CDR2 SNEGSKA (reference sequence). The CDR3 DNA reads as TGCAGTGCTAGACGCCTTGAGGTGCAGTACTTC. Protein: CSARRLEVQYF.

This chain links TRBV5-6 with TRBJ2-5, with unresolved D. Trimming removed 7 bases at V and 7 bases at J, with 26 bases between. Germline-derived CDR1 and CDR2 are SGHDT and YYEEEE. CDR3 length equals 16 residues. The CDR3 sequence: CASLDQDTQGWTTQYF. CDR3 coding DNA: TGTGCCAGCCTAGACCAAGACACCCAAGGCTGGACGACCCAGTACTTC.

The rearrangement uses TRBV6-1 and TRBJ2-3; no definite D call. The ends were cut back, 3 bases at V and 2 bases at J, with 12 bases in the middle. The germline gives CDR1 MNHNS, CDR2 SASEGT. The CDR3 runs 15 residues. This CDR3 is CASSDGPSSTDTQYF. CDR3 in DNA: TGTGCCAGCAGTGACGGGCCCTCTTCCACAGATACGCAGTATTTT.

The gene calls are TRBV5-1 and TRBJ1-6, with a weak D call TRBD1 (5 bases). Trimming removed 4 bases at V and 8 bases at J, with 13 bases between. Germline V gene lookup returns CDR1 SGHRS and CDR2 YFSETQ. This CDR3 is 14 amino acids long. The CDR3 sequence is CASSSAGRHSPLHF. CDR3 sequence (DNA): TGCGCCAGCAGCAGTGCAGGGCGGCATTCACCCCTCCACTTT.